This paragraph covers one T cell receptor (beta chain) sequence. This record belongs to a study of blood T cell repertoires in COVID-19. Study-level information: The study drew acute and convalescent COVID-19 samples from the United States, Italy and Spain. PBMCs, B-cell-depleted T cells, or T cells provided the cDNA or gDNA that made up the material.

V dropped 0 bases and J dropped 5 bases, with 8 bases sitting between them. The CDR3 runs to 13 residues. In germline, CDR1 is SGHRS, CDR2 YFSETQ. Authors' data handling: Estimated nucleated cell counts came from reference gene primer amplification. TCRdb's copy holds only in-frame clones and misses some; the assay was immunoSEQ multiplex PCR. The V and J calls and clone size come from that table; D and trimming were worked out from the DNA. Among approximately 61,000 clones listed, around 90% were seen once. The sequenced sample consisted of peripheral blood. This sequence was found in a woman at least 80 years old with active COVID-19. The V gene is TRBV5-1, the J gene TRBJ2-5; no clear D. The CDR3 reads CASSLGARETQYF. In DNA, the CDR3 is TGCGCCAGCAGCTTGGGAGCACGGGAGACCCAGTACTTC.